This TCR beta chain is from a study of T cells in Graves' hyperthyroidism and ophthalmopathy. General observations from the study: Among thyroid clonotypes expanded above 0.001, most also appeared in blood.

Comments on this clonotype: Its target is not known.

TCR beta CDR3 sequences were amplified from RNA transcripts. HTBI primers were the set used in a first-round RT-PCR of the TCR CDR3. Each CDR3 protein gets one entry after TCRdb re-called the multiplex PCR reads with MiXCR. The sample lists about 420,000 distinct CDR3 sequences, approximately 13% seen once, with 5.3% in the top ten. The CDR3 runs 14 residues. Trimming took 5 bases from V and 7 from J; bases not matched to a gene: 8. What was sequenced was blood. This receptor was identified in a woman in her late teens or twenties with Graves' hyperthyroidism. V and J are TRBV12-3 or TRBV12-4 and TRBJ1-5, with 7 bases that match TRBD1. CDR3 sequence reads: CASSPANRGQPQHF. The CDR3, as DNA: TGTGCCAGCAGTCCTGCTAACAGGGGACAGCCCCAGCATTTT.